This TCR beta chain is from a study of response to subunit inactivated influenza vaccine. Note on this clonotype: Its antigen is unidentified.

Study conclusions and caveats: Authors proposed each seasonal influenza vaccination draws in few new T cells.

TCRdb re-called the RT-PCR reads through MiXCR, storing one row per CDR3 protein. The sample comprises approximately 500,000 distinct CDR3 sequences, 14% of which are singletons, and approximately 12% rests with the top ten. The material was PBMCs from blood, obtained roughly 12 days after vaccination. The TCR sequence derives from a man in his fifties or sixties who received an inactivated influenza vaccine.

CDR3 sequence: CASSLDRDSNTGELFF. Written as DNA, the CDR3 is TGTGCCAGCAGCTTAGACCGGGACAGCAACACCGGGGAGCTGTTTTTT. This chain connects TRBV11-2 to TRBJ2-2; 7 bases are shared with TRBD1. The V gene end was trimmed by 0 bases and the J gene end by 2 bases; junction bases not matched to a gene: 3. Germline CDR1 SGHAT, CDR2 FQNNGV. This CDR3 contains 16 residues.